This TCR beta chain was identified during a study of blood T cell repertoires in COVID-19. At the level of the study: T cells, B-cell-depleted T cells, or PBMCs supplied cDNA or gDNA.

Germline-derived CDR1 and CDR2 are GTSNPN and SVGIG (reference sequence). V was shortened by 0 bases and J by 5 bases, with 19 bases between the two germline ends. This CDR3 spans 16 amino acids. The method was immunoSEQ multiplex PCR; TCRdb's version includes in-frame clones alone and lacks a portion of them. This sample carries approximately 220,000 clones, 80% to 90% of them seen once, and the ten largest clones take about 4.8%. Sequenced: PBMCs or T cells enriched from blood (not recorded which). This TCR was recovered from a woman between 50 and 59 years old who had been exposed to COVID-19. The rearrangement links TRBV30 to TRBJ1-1; a possible D gene is TRBD1 (5 bases). CDR3 sequence reads: CAWSVRGPLGFTEAFF. CDR3 bases: TGTGCCTGGAGTGTAAGGGGCCCGTTGGGGTTTACTGAAGCTTTCTTT.